Following are 32 T cell receptor beta chains from one sample sequenced in a study of blood T cell repertoires in COVID-19. The method was immunoSEQ multiplex PCR; TCRdb's version includes in-frame clones alone and lacks a portion of them. The sample lists tens of thousands of clones; around 90% were seen once. The specimen sequenced was peripheral blood. The receptors were gathered from a woman of 80 years or more with active or convalescent COVID-19.

V is TRBV19 and J is TRBJ2-3, with 11 nucleotides matching TRBD2. Losses at the gene ends were 4 bases for V and 3 bases for J; bases not matched to a gene: 3. Germline V lookup: CDR1 LNHDA, CDR2 SQIVND (reference sequence). CDR3 size: 15 residues. The CDR3 DNA sequence: TGTGCCAGTAGTAAACTAGCGGGAGCAACAGATACGCAGTATTTT. It is translated as CASSKLAGATDTQYF.

V is TRBV5-1 and J is TRBJ2-5, with 7 bases fitting TRBD2. Germline V gene sequence: CDR1 SGHRS, CDR2 YFSETQ. The V segment lost 5 bases and the J segment 5 bases; nucleotides outside the gene matches: 9. This CDR3 is 14 amino acids long. CDR3: CASSSTSGDETQYF. DNA for the CDR3: TGCGCCAGCAGTTCCACGAGCGGGGATGAGACCCAGTACTTC.

The gene calls are TRBV7-2 and TRBJ1-3; 9 bases are a match to TRBD1. J gave up 4 bases and V 4 bases, and 11 bases lay outside the gene matches. CDR1 SGHTA and CDR2 FQGNSA come from the germline V gene. This CDR3 is 17 amino acids long. CDR3 sequence reads: CASSSYRGLEEGNTIYF. The CDR3, as DNA: TGTGCCAGCAGCTCCTACAGGGGGCTCGAGGAAGGAAACACCATATATTTT.

This chain connects TRBV6-6 to TRBJ2-1, with 11 bases matching TRBD2. The CDR3 length is 16 residues. Germline V CDR1 and CDR2: MNHNY, SVGAGI (reference sequence). V lost 5 bases to trimming and J lost 5 bases; unmatched junction nucleotides: 8. The CDR3 is CASSLPLAGVDNEQFF. CDR3 in DNA: TGTGCCAGCAGTCTCCCACTAGCGGGAGTGGACAATGAGCAGTTCTTC.

This clone was detected only once. The V and J genes are TRBV4-2 and TRBJ2-7; TRBD1 aligns across 11 bases. The CDR3 is 16 amino acids. After removal of 3 bases from V and 2 bases from J, the junction contained 6 bases not matched to a gene. Looked up from germline, CDR1 is LGHNA and CDR2 is YNFKEQ. Here the CDR3 reads CASSQRDRGLPYEQYF. As DNA, the CDR3 is TGTGCCAGCAGCCAGAGGGACAGGGGGTTACCCTACGAGCAGTACTTC.

The V call is TRBV6-2 or TRBV6-3, the J call TRBJ1-6; D is possibly TRBD1 (5 bases). CDR3 size: 14 residues. The germline V gene encodes CDR1 MNHEY and CDR2 SVGEGT. The V gene lost 2 bases and the J gene lost 10 bases, with 12 bases spanning the gap. The CDR3 sequence is CASSYGSQGSPLHF. In DNA, the CDR3 is TGTGCCAGCAGTTACGGATCTCAGGGCTCACCCCTCCACTTT.

This chain joins TRBV19 and TRBJ1-6; D gene unclear. The V gene lost 3 bases and the J gene lost 10 bases, with 10 bases spanning the gap. Germline V lookup: CDR1 LNHDA, CDR2 SQIVND (reference sequence). The CDR3 length is 13 residues. The CDR3 here is CASSIEGLSPLHF. Written as DNA, the CDR3 is TGTGCCAGTAGTATTGAGGGTTTGTCACCCCTCCACTTT.

The chain couples TRBV7-8 to TRBJ2-7; 9 bases are shared with TRBD1. V lost 5 bases, J lost 2 bases, and 4 bases stayed unmatched. CDR3 size: 14 residues. Per the germline V gene, CDR1 is SGHVS and CDR2 is FQNEAQ. CDR3 amino acids: CASSPRQGAYEQYF. The CDR3, as DNA: TGTGCCAGCAGCCCAAGACAGGGGGCCTACGAGCAGTACTTC.

V usage is TRBV23-1 and J usage is TRBJ2-3, with 8 bases that match TRBD1. TRBV23-1 is an ORF, and what it does is uncertain. Losses at the gene ends were 3 bases for V and 0 bases for J; bases not matched to a gene: 8. This CDR3 has 17 residues. Here the CDR3 reads CASSQFRGLPSTDTQYF. CDR3 nucleotide sequence: TGCGCCAGCAGTCAGTTCAGGGGGCTCCCTAGCACAGATACGCAGTATTTT.

The chain carries TRBV4-3 and TRBJ2-3; 9 bases are a match to TRBD2. Germline lookup yields CDR1 LGHNA and CDR2 YSLEER. This CDR3 contains 14 residues. With V trimmed by 0 bases and J by 14 bases, 9 bases remained unmatched. CDR3 protein: CASSQDAREGRAYF. CDR3 nucleotide sequence: TGCGCCAGCAGCCAAGATGCGCGGGAGGGCCGGGCGTATTTT.

This clone was detected only once. The chain employs TRBV9 and TRBJ1-3; D is possibly TRBD1 (5 bases). Trimming removed 3 bases from V and 4 bases from J, with 14 bases in between. The CDR3 covers 15 residues. Germline V lookup: CDR1 SGDLS, CDR2 YYNGEE. The CDR3 is CASSAIGGSGNTIYF. The CDR3 nucleotides are TGTGCCAGCAGCGCTATCGGGGGTTCCGGAAACACCATATATTTT.

V usage is TRBV5-1 and J usage is TRBJ2-1, with 10 bases fitting TRBD2. V was clipped by 0 bases and J by 3 bases; unmatched bases: 3. The CDR3 runs 16 residues. In germline, CDR1 is SGHRS, CDR2 YFSETQ. In DNA, the CDR3 is TGCGCCAGCAGCTTGGACTTAGCGGGGGGCTACAATGAGCAGTTCTTC. It specifies CASSLDLAGGYNEQFF.

In this sample, this clone turned up once. The chain uses TRBV11-2 and TRBJ1-3; 7 bases map to TRBD1. CDR1 is SGHAT and CDR2 is FQNNGV in the germline V gene. After removal of 5 bases from V and 4 bases from J, the junction contained 2 bases not matched to a gene. This CDR3 contains 13 residues. The DNA for the CDR3 is TGTGCCAGCAGCACGGACAGGGGAAACACCATATATTTT. This codes for CASSTDRGNTIYF.

The rearrangement joins TRBV5-6 to TRBJ2-1, with 8 nucleotides matching TRBD2. The CDR3 is 15 residues long. V lost 4 bases and J lost 4; bases outside the gene matches: 7. CDR1 SGHDT and CDR2 YYEEEE come from the germline V gene. This CDR3 is CASSHPRGRYNEQFF. The CDR3 DNA reads TGTGCCAGCAGCCACCCGCGCGGGAGGTACAATGAGCAGTTCTTC. The full variable domain, with the rest looked up from reference TRBV5-6 and TRBJ2-1, is DAGVTQSPTHLIKTRGQQVTLRCSPKSGHDTVSWYQQALGQGPQFIFQYYEEEERQRGNFPDRFSGHQFPNYSSELNVNALLLGDSALYLCASSHPRGRYNEQFFGPGTRLTVL.

This rearrangement joins TRBV24-1 to TRBJ1-2; D unclear. Germline lookup yields CDR1 KGHDR and CDR2 SFDVKD. The CDR3 totals 13 residues. The germline V and J ends were trimmed by 2 bases and 4 bases, with 7 bases remaining between them. CDR3 protein: CATSDSTVYGYTF. The CDR3 nucleotides are TGTGCCACCAGTGATTCAACAGTCTATGGCTACACCTTC.

The chain recombines TRBV30 with TRBJ2-7; possibly TRBD1 or TRBD2 for D (5 bases each). The length of the CDR3 is 12 residues. V was shortened by 7 bases and J by 6 bases, with 16 bases between the two germline ends. Germline V lookup: CDR1 GTSNPN, CDR2 SVGIG (reference sequence). CDR3 sequence reads: CASGIWGGEQYF. In DNA, the CDR3 is TGTGCCTCGGGGATTTGGGGCGGCGAGCAGTACTTC. The variable domain in full, completed from reference TRBV30 and TRBJ2-7, reads SQTIHQWPATLVQPVGSPLSLECTVEGTSNPNLYWYRQAAGRGLQLLFYSVGIGQISSEVPQNLSASRPQDRQFILSSKKLLLSDSGFYLCASGIWGGEQYFGPGTRLTVT.

For this clone: This same CDR3 is encoded by further DNA sequences in the sample. Written as DNA, the CDR3 is TGTGCCAGCTCACCCTCCGGGGCGGGGGAGACCCAGTACTTC. This codes for CASSPSGAGETQYF. The V gene is TRBV18, the J gene TRBJ2-5, with TRBD2 as a possible D gene (6 bases). Trimming removed 3 bases at V and 5 bases at J, with 13 bases between. The CDR3 length is 14 residues. Germline V CDR1 and CDR2: KGHSH, LQKENI.

This clone was observed once. The V gene is TRBV29-1, the J gene TRBJ2-5; the D is unclear. The V gene lost 0 bases and the J gene lost 0 bases, with 8 bases spanning the gap. Germline assignment: CDR1 SQVTM and CDR2 ANQGSEA. The CDR3 is made up of 14 amino acids. The CDR3 region has the DNA TGCAGCGTTGAAGATCGAGGAGACCAAGAGACCCAGTACTTC. It codes for CSVEDRGDQETQYF.

The V call is TRBV5-6, the J call TRBJ1-3; D remains unclear. Looked up from germline, CDR1 is SGHDT and CDR2 is YYEEEE. V was cut by 0 bases and J by 1 base, with 8 bases left in between. The length of the CDR3 is 15 residues. The CDR3 sequence is CASSLVGGSGNTIYF. DNA of the CDR3: TGTGCCAGCAGCTTGGTCGGAGGGTCTGGAAACACCATATATTTT. The variable domain in full, completed from reference TRBV5-6 and TRBJ1-3, reads DAGVTQSPTHLIKTRGQQVTLRCSPKSGHDTVSWYQQALGQGPQFIFQYYEEEERQRGNFPDRFSGHQFPNYSSELNVNALLLGDSALYLCASSLVGGSGNTIYFGEGSWLTVV.

The chain has TRBV5-8 and TRBJ1-5; 8 bases are shared with TRBD1. J gave up 5 bases and V 3 bases, and 7 bases lay outside the gene matches. Germline values: CDR1 SGHTS, CDR2 YDEGEE. This CDR3 comprises 15 residues. The CDR3 spells CASSSPDRADQPQHF. In DNA, the CDR3 is TGTGCCAGCAGCTCGCCGGACAGGGCGGATCAGCCCCAGCATTTT.

The chain couples TRBV10-3 to TRBJ1-1, with D unresolved. V lost 7 bases and J 0 bases, leaving 9 bases between the germline ends. In germline, CDR1 is ENHRY, CDR2 SYGVKD. The CDR3 is 13 residues long. The DNA of the CDR3 is TGTGCCATCACAGGTCAGCTGAACACTGAAGCTTTCTTT. Its protein product is CAITGQLNTEAFF.

This clone was counted only a few times. V usage is TRBV10-3 and J usage is TRBJ1-6; D is possibly TRBD1 (6 bases). Germline-derived CDR1 and CDR2 are ENHRY and SYGVKD. V was clipped by 0 bases and J by 5 bases, with 8 bases between them. The CDR3 spans 15 residues. CDR3 DNA: TGTGCCATCAGTGAGTCGCGGACAGATAATTCACCCCTCCACTTT. This encodes CAISESRTDNSPLHF.

The chain employs TRBV6-6 and TRBJ2-7; TRBD1 matches 7 bases. The germline CDR1 and CDR2 sequences are MNHNY and SVGAGI (reference sequence). V dropped 7 bases and J dropped 2; count of bases not matched to a gene: 8. This CDR3 has 14 residues. CDR3 bases: TGTGCCAGCACCACGGGACAGCCACCCTACGAGCAGTACTTC. Its protein product is CASTTGQPPYEQYF.

J is TRBJ2-2 and V is TRBV9, with 9 bases fitting TRBD2. This CDR3 is built from 16 residues. CDR1 and CDR2 from the germline V gene are SGDLS and YYNGEE. The ends lost 4 bases at V and 4 bases at J; junction bases unmatched: 8. The CDR3 DNA sequence: TGTGCCAGCAGCATCTCTAGCGGGACGACCACCGGGGAGCTGTTTTTT. It yields the protein CASSISSGTTTGELFF.

The chain has TRBV11-3 and TRBJ2-2, with a possible D match to TRBD1 (6 bases). CDR1 is SGHNT and CDR2 is YENEEA in the germline V gene. The CDR3 consists of 14 residues. V dropped 0 bases and J dropped 5 bases, with 7 bases sitting between them. The CDR3, as DNA: TGTGCCAGCAGCTTAGAACAGGGTACCGGGGAGCTGTTTTTT. Protein product: CASSLEQGTGELFF.

The chain couples TRBV2 to TRBJ1-5; tentative D call: TRBD1 (6 bases). Germline CDR1 SNHLY, CDR2 FYNNEI. The V and J ends lost 8 bases and 6 bases respectively, with 23 bases between them. This CDR3 spans 16 amino acids. The CDR3 protein is CASGRGGANSPQPQHF. Written as DNA, the CDR3 is TGTGCCAGCGGCCGCGGGGGGGCAAATTCCCCTCAGCCCCAGCATTTT.

J is TRBJ2-3 and V is TRBV18; 8 nucleotides agree with TRBD2. The V gene's germline CDR1 is KGHSH and CDR2 LQKENI. Trimming took 2 bases from V and 2 from J; bases not matched to a gene: 6. The CDR3 sequence is 16 residues long. The CDR3 DNA is TGTGCCAGCTCACCAGTTTTAGCGGGGAACACAGATACGCAGTATTTT. Translated, it gives CASSPVLAGNTDTQYF. Drawing the rest from reference TRBV18 and TRBJ2-3, the complete variable domain is NAGVMQNPRHLVRRRGQEARLRCSPMKGHSHVYWYRQLPEEGLKFMVYLQKENIIDESGMPKERFSAEFPKEGPSILRIQQVVRGDSAAYFCASSPVLAGNTDTQYFGPGTRLTVL.

The V call is TRBV2, the J call TRBJ2-4; no clear D. Germline loops: CDR1 SNHLY, CDR2 FYNNEI. This CDR3 is built from 14 residues. The V end lost 1 base, the J end lost 1 base, and 5 bases lay between the germline ends. CDR3 amino acids: CASSEVLAKNIQYF. The DNA for the CDR3 is TGTGCCAGCAGTGAAGTCCTCGCCAAAAACATTCAGTACTTC.

This chain joins TRBV4-1 and TRBJ2-7; D is undetermined. Germline assignment: CDR1 MGHRA and CDR2 YSYEKL. The CDR3 is made up of 14 amino acids. V was cut by 4 bases and J by 1 base, with 11 bases left in between. The CDR3 spells CASSLGVASYEQYF. In DNA, the CDR3 is TGCGCCAGCAGCCTAGGAGTTGCGTCCTACGAGCAGTACTTC.

In this sample, this clone turned up a few times. The chain has TRBV12-3 or TRBV12-4 and TRBJ1-5, with D perhaps TRBD1 (5 bases). This CDR3 contains 13 residues. The V and J ends lost 2 bases and 5 bases respectively, with 7 bases between them. CDR3 loop: CASSLKGDQPQHF. CDR3 in DNA: TGTGCCAGCAGTTTAAAAGGGGATCAGCCCCAGCATTTT.

The V gene is TRBV18, the J gene TRBJ1-3; no reliable D call. In germline, CDR1 is KGHSH, CDR2 LQKENI. V lost 1 base and J lost 1, with 17 bases in between. The CDR3 runs 18 residues. Written as DNA, the CDR3 is TGTGCCAGCTCACCACAAGCAAACGCAGGTACATCTGGAAACACCATATATTTT. Translating gives CASSPQANAGTSGNTIYF.

The chain joins TRBV11-3 to TRBJ1-1; D gene unclear. Germline loops: CDR1 SGHNT, CDR2 YENEEA. Trimming removed 1 base from V and 5 bases from J, with 8 bases in between. This CDR3 spans 13 amino acids. The CDR3 here is CASSLGPGTEAFF. CDR3 nucleotide sequence: TGTGCCAGCAGCTTAGGTCCGGGGACTGAAGCTTTCTTT.